These 25 T cell receptor beta chains were all obtained from the same sample, sequenced in a study of cytomegalovirus exposure and HLA in healthy donors. Both 60 Vbeta primers and 13 Jbeta primers went into the PCR. Clones were read by immunoSEQ multiplex PCR, and TCRdb kept only the in-frame ones, dropping some. The table records about 140,000 clones, 70% to 90% of them present only once. Sequences were obtained from PBMCs. Receptors were obtained from a man aged 50 or older in good health and CMV-seronegative.

The V gene is TRBV6-5, the J gene TRBJ1-1; TRBD1 matches 8 bases. The V gene end was trimmed by 1 base and the J gene end by 0 bases; junction bases not matched to a gene: 4. The germline V gene has CDR1 MNHEY and CDR2 SVGAGI. This CDR3 comprises 16 residues. CDR3 nucleotides: TGTGCCAGCAGTTACTTCCAGGGGGCAATGAACACTGAAGCTTTCTTT. Translated: CASSYFQGAMNTEAFF.

The chain is built from TRBV2 and TRBJ2-3; TRBD1 might be the D (6 bases). There are 16 residues in the CDR3. Germline values: CDR1 SNHLY, CDR2 FYNNEI. V lost 3 bases, J lost 4 bases, and 17 bases lay in between. The chain's CDR3 is CASSDLGTWVSDTQYF. The CDR3 DNA follows: TGTGCCAGCAGTGACCTGGGGACATGGGTTTCAGATACGCAGTATTTT.

V usage is TRBV14 and J usage is TRBJ2-1; 10 bases match TRBD2. V lost 4 bases, J lost 6 bases, and 6 bases stayed unmatched. The germline V gene encodes CDR1 SGHDN and CDR2 FVKESK. CDR3 length: 15 amino acids. The CDR3 DNA reads TGTGCCAGCAGCCTTCTAGCGGGAGTAAGCAATGAGCAGTTCTTC. This encodes CASSLLAGVSNEQFF.

This clone has a handful of counts. The chain is built from TRBV28 and TRBJ2-2; 9 bases match TRBD2. The CDR3 contains 19 residues. With V trimmed by 7 bases and J by 0 bases, 15 bases remained unmatched. Germline CDR1 MDHEN, CDR2 SYDVKM. CDR3 nucleotides: TGTGCCAGCACCCCCCCACTCGGCGGGAGGGCCTCGAACACCGGGGAGCTGTTTTTT. Its protein is CASTPPLGGRASNTGELFF.

With respect to this clone: At the DNA level, this CDR3 is encoded by other sequences in the same sample as well. The CDR3 sequence: CASSPGTGNYGYTF. As DNA, the CDR3 is TGTGCCAGCTCACCAGGCACAGGGAACTATGGCTACACCTTC. The chain has TRBV18 and TRBJ1-2, with TRBD1 as a possible D gene (6 bases). The CDR3 is 14 residues long. The germline V gene encodes CDR1 KGHSH and CDR2 LQKENI. V lost 2 bases and J lost 2, with 9 bases in between.

V is TRBV7-9 and J is TRBJ2-7; TRBD1 matches 9 bases. Losses at the gene ends were 5 bases for V and 3 bases for J; bases not matched to a gene: 20. Germline V gene sequence: CDR1 SEHNR, CDR2 FQNEAQ (reference sequence). The CDR3 has 19 residues. The CDR3 DNA follows: TGTGCCAGCAGCCCAGAACTCCCCGGGCGACAGGGGGATATCTACGAGCAGTACTTC. Its protein is CASSPELPGRQGDIYEQYF.

This clone is a singleton in its sample. This chain joins TRBV27 and TRBJ1-1; TRBD1 is a possible D gene (6 bases). Trimming removed 6 bases from V and 4 bases from J, with 12 bases in between. CDR3 length: 13 amino acids. From germline, CDR1 is MNHEY and CDR2 SMNVEV (reference sequence). The CDR3 DNA reads TGTGCCAGCAGACATACAGGGACCACTGAAGCTTTCTTT. It encodes CASRHTGTTEAFF.

The CDR3 nucleotides are TGTGCCAGCAGTGGCGACAACTCCTACAATGAGCAGTTCTTC. Its translation is CASSGDNSYNEQFF. This chain connects TRBV2 to TRBJ2-1, with D unresolved. This CDR3 is 14 amino acids long. The germline V gene has CDR1 SNHLY and CDR2 FYNNEI. V lost 4 bases to trimming and J lost 0 bases, with 7 bases between them.

The chain uses TRBV6-1 and TRBJ2-1; 8 bases agree with TRBD1. The CDR3 runs 16 residues. Germline-derived CDR1 and CDR2 are MNHNS and SASEGT. Germline trimming cut 2 bases from V and 7 bases from J; bases unmatched to any gene: 10. The CDR3 here is CASSERGQGSRNEQFF. In DNA form, the CDR3 reads TGTGCCAGCAGTGAACGCGGACAGGGATCGAGGAATGAGCAGTTCTTC.

This chain uses TRBV30 with TRBJ1-2, with 11 bases aligning to TRBD1. Germline V gene data show CDR1 as GTSNPN and CDR2 as SVGIG (reference sequence). Unmatched junction bases numbered 14, after V lost 7 bases and J lost 4 bases. The CDR3 loop spans 16 amino acids. This chain's CDR3 is CALMRDRGIRSYGYTF. CDR3 nucleotides: TGTGCCTTAATGCGGGACAGGGGGATTAGAAGCTATGGCTACACCTTC. Full variable domain (outside the CDR3, taken from reference TRBV30 and TRBJ1-2): SQTIHQWPATLVQPVGSPLSLECTVEGTSNPNLYWYRQAAGRGLQLLFYSVGIGQISSEVPQNLSASRPQDRQFILSSKKLLLSDSGFYLCALMRDRGIRSYGYTFGSGTRLTVV.

The chain combines TRBV5-1 with TRBJ1-2; TRBD1 aligns across 10 bases. Per the germline V gene, CDR1 is SGHRS and CDR2 is YFSETQ. The CDR3 has 15 residues. Losses at the gene ends were 4 bases for V and 4 bases for J; bases not matched to a gene: 7. CDR3 nucleotides: TGCGCCAGCAGCCCGGACAGGGGGGTCGGCTATGGCTACACCTTC. Translated: CASSPDRGVGYGYTF.

The chain carries TRBV4-1 and TRBJ1-2; 7 nucleotides align to TRBD1. V shed 1 base, J shed 4 bases, and the junction held 9 bases outside the gene matches. The germline V gene has CDR1 MGHRA and CDR2 YSYEKL. The CDR3 extends over 16 amino acids. The CDR3 DNA reads TGCGCCAGCAGCCAAGCCGACAGGGAGGTAGGCTATGGCTACACCTTC. Translating it yields CASSQADREVGYGYTF.

The chain has TRBV11-2 and TRBJ2-7; 8 bases align to TRBD2. Germline V lookup: CDR1 SGHAT, CDR2 FQNNGV. With V trimmed by 5 bases and J by 6 bases, 18 bases remained unmatched. The CDR3 has 17 amino acids. As DNA, the CDR3 is TGTGCCAGCAGCCGTTTCCGGGGGGGGAACAGCTGGCGCGAGCAGTACTTC. Its translation is CASSRFRGGNSWREQYF.

The chain combines TRBV6-1 with TRBJ2-3; TRBD2 aligns across 11 bases. This CDR3 is built from 16 residues. Germline CDR1 is MNHNS and CDR2 is SASEGT. With 3 bases clipped from V and 0 bases from J, the junction kept 2 bases outside the gene matches. CDR3 sequence (DNA): TGTGCCAGCAGTGATAGGACTAGCGGGAGCACAGATACGCAGTATTTT. Protein product: CASSDRTSGSTDTQYF.

Turning to this clone: Other DNA sequences in the same sample also yield this CDR3. The chain employs TRBV5-1 and TRBJ2-5; a weak D match, TRBD2 (6 bases). CDR3 size: 13 residues. Germline CDR1 and CDR2: SGHRS and YFSETQ. V was shortened by 5 bases and J by 1 base, with 9 bases between the two germline ends. DNA of the CDR3: TGCGCCAGCAGACGGGGGTCCCAAGAGACCCAGTACTTC. Its translation is CASRRGSQETQYF.

The chain links TRBV6-5 to TRBJ2-7; no clear D. The length of the CDR3 is 13 residues. V lost 0 bases and J lost 1, with 4 bases in between. Germline CDR1 reads MNHEY; CDR2 reads SVGAGI. CDR3 region: CASSYSRSYEQYF. For the CDR3, the DNA is TGTGCCAGCAGTTACTCCCGGTCCTACGAGCAGTACTTC.

The chain uses TRBV28 and TRBJ2-4; a possible D gene is TRBD1 (5 bases). CDR1 is MDHEN and CDR2 is SYDVKM in the germline V gene. The CDR3 spans 13 residues. V lost 7 bases and J 5 bases, leaving 12 bases between the germline ends. CDR3 in DNA: TGTGCCAGCATGGTAGGGGAAGAAAACATTCAGTACTTC. Encoded protein: CASMVGEENIQYF.

CDR3 DNA sequence: TGTGCTAGTGGTATACCTCAGTCCTACGAGCAGTACTTC. It yields the protein CASGIPQSYEQYF. This rearrangement joins TRBV12-5 to TRBJ2-7, with D unresolved. This CDR3 contains 13 residues. V lost 5 bases and J 1 base, leaving 9 bases between the germline ends. The germline CDR1 and CDR2 sequences are LGHNT and FRNRAP.

V gene TRBV1 combines with J gene TRBJ2-7; no check of the table's D call, TRBD2, against the DNA was made. TRBV1 is assigned pseudogene status. The CDR3 loop spans 16 amino acids. CDR3 protein: CTSSQDHAPVVHEQYF. The CDR3 nucleotides read TGCACCAGCAGCCAAGATCATGCCCCGGTAGTCCACGAGCAGTACTTC.

The V gene is TRBV21-1, the J gene TRBJ2-7; the D call TRBD1 from the table was never checked on the DNA. TRBV21-1 is shown as a pseudogene. The CDR3 covers 15 residues. The DNA of the CDR3 is TGTGCCAGCAGCCACCGACAGGGGTCAAGAGACGAGCAGTACTTC. Protein product: CASSHRQGSRDEQYF.

The rearrangement links TRBV9 to TRBJ2-1, with 11 bases identical to TRBD2. V shed 0 bases, J shed 0 bases, and the junction held 2 bases outside the gene matches. The CDR3 has 17 residues. Germline V CDR1 and CDR2: SGDLS, YYNGEE. For the CDR3, the DNA is TGTGCCAGCAGCGTAGGACTAGCGGGGCTCTCCTACAATGAGCAGTTCTTC. This translates into CASSVGLAGLSYNEQFF.

The rearrangement links TRBV9 to TRBJ1-5, with D possibly matching TRBD1 (5 bases). This CDR3 has 14 residues. Germline V gives CDR1 SGDLS, CDR2 YYNGEE. The germline V and J ends were trimmed by 2 bases and 3 bases, with 9 bases remaining between them. The DNA for the CDR3 is TGTGCCAGCAGCGTCACAGGATCCAATCAGCCCCAGCATTTT. Its translation is CASSVTGSNQPQHF.

Remarks on this clone: Relative to the germline gene, one junction end is altered; a read error may explain this. The chain has TRBV5-6 and TRBJ2-7; D call uncertain. Germline V CDR1 and CDR2: SGHDT, YYEEEE. CDR3 size: 13 residues. The chain's CDR3 is CASSLAADYVQYF. CDR3 in DNA: TGTGCCAGCAGCTTGGCGGCGGATTACGTGCAGTACTTC.

The chain employs TRBV19 and TRBJ2-7; D gene ambiguous. V lost 2 bases and J 3 bases, leaving 14 bases between the germline ends. The length of the CDR3 is 15 residues. Germline CDR1 LNHDA, CDR2 SQIVND (reference sequence). CDR3 in DNA: TGTGCCAGTAGTATATCTCGCGACACAAACTACGAGCAGTACTTC. Encoded protein: CASSISRDTNYEQYF.

The chain carries TRBV5-1 and TRBJ1-2; TRBD1 matches at 12 bases. Per germline, CDR1 SGHRS and CDR2 YFSETQ. The CDR3 runs 14 residues. Unmatched junction bases numbered 5, after V lost 6 bases and J lost 5 bases. Here the CDR3 reads CASNPGQGAYGYTF. For the CDR3, the DNA is TGCGCCAGCAACCCGGGACAGGGGGCTTATGGCTACACCTTC. The whole variable domain, remainder taken from reference TRBV5-1 and TRBJ1-2, is KAGVTQTPRYLIKTRGQQVTLSCSPISGHRSVSWYQQTPGQGLQFLFEYFSETQRNKGNFPGRFSGRQFSNSRSEMNVSTLELGDSALYLCASNPGQGAYGYTFGSGTRLTVV.